The rows below give T cell receptor beta chains drawn from one sample of a study of blood T cell repertoires in COVID-19. The assay was immunoSEQ multiplex PCR, and TCRdb's table has in-frame clones only and misses some. Of some 120,000 clones in the sample, around nine tenths were seen once. The sample taken for sequencing was peripheral blood. The receptor set was obtained from a woman over 75 with acute or convalescent COVID-19. CDR3s include the opening cysteine and the closing phenylalanine or tryptophan. The D gene is left open where the match is weak. Clone size is shown for a subset of rows, as once, few, many or a class of expanded clone.

-	TRBV4-3	TRBJ2-1	-	TGCGCCAGCAGCCAAGCTCTAGGGGCCTACAATGAGCAGTTCTTC	CASSQALGAYNEQFF
TRBD1	TRBV5-1	TRBJ1-6	-	TGCGCCAGCAGCGTGTCGGGACAGGGGAGGTCACCCCTCCACTTT	CASSVSGQGRSPLHF
-	TRBV5-1	TRBJ1-5	-	TGCGCCAGCAGCTTCCAGGGTCTAGATCAGCCCCAGCATTTT	CASSFQGLDQPQHF
TRBD2	TRBV14	TRBJ2-7	-	TGTGCCAGCAGCCAAAGGTTAGCGGGAATCTACGAGCAGTACTTC	CASSQRLAGIYEQYF
TRBD1	TRBV6-5	TRBJ1-4	-	TGTGCCAGCAGTTCCACAGGGGGGAGTAATGAAAAACTGTTTTTT	CASSSTGGSNEKLFF
TRBD2	TRBV11-1	TRBJ2-1	-	TGTGCCAGCAGCCCCCGGACTAGCGGAGCAAACAATGAGCAGTTCTTC	CASSPRTSGANNEQFF
-	TRBV11-3	TRBJ2-5	-	TGTGCCAGCAGCCATAGAGGGAAAGAGACCCAGTACTTC	CASSHRGKETQYF
TRBD1	TRBV24-1	TRBJ1-5	-	TGTGCCACCTCAGACAGGGGGGACCAGCCCCAGCATTTT	CATSDRGDQPQHF
TRBD1	TRBV24-1	TRBJ2-3	once	TGTGCCACCAGTGATTGGGGGACAGGGGAAATCACAGATACGCAGTATTTT	CATSDWGTGEITDTQYF
TRBD2	TRBV24-1	TRBJ2-3	-	TGTGCCACCAGTGATTCTCCGGGACTAGCGGGAGGACCCACAGATACGCAGTATTTT	CATSDSPGLAGGPTDTQYF
-	TRBV2	TRBJ2-2	-	TGTGCCAGCAGCGCAAGCGGGTACACCGGGGAGCTGTTTTTT	CASSASGYTGELFF
-	TRBV28	TRBJ1-2	-	TGTGCCAGCAGTTTTATTAACTATGGCTACACCTTC	CASSFINYGYTF
TRBD2	TRBV6-1	TRBJ2-1	once	TGTGCCAGCAGTGCGACTTCTCGCGGGAGGGCGGGTGAGCAGTTCTTC	CASSATSRGRAGEQFF
TRBD2	TRBV7-9	TRBJ2-3	-	TGTGCCAGCAGCCTCTCGTCTAGCGGGAGTACAGATACGCAGTATTTT	CASSLSSSGSTDTQYF
TRBD2	TRBV28	TRBJ2-7	-	TGTGCCAGCAGTTCTGCAGCTAGCGGGAGGGCCGAGCAGTACTTC	CASSSAASGRAEQYF
TRBD1	TRBV11-2	TRBJ1-2	-	TGTGCCAGCAGGTCGACAGGGGGCTCTGGCTACACCTTC	CASRSTGGSGYTF
-	TRBV2	TRBJ2-6	-	TGTGCCAGCAGTGATGGCAGGGCGACTGGGGCCAACGTCCTGACTTTC	CASSDGRATGANVLTF
TRBD1	TRBV25-1	TRBJ2-7	-	TGTGCCAGCAGTTCACCCGGGTGGACAAGGGGGCACGAGCAGTACTTC	CASSSPGWTRGHEQYF
-	TRBV6-1	TRBJ2-3	once	TGTGCCAGCAGTGAAGCGCTTCGGAGGGGGCCAGATACGCAGTATTTT	CASSEALRRGPDTQYF
-	TRBV1	TRBJ1-1	few	TGCACCAGCAGCCCCGACAGGGTGAACACTGAAGCTTTCTTT	CTSSPDRVNTEAFF
TRBD2	TRBV7-9	TRBJ2-1	-	TGTGCCAGCAACCCGGGACTAGCGCAATACAATGAGCAGTTCTTC	CASNPGLAQYNEQFF
TRBD1	TRBV5-4	TRBJ1-4	-	TGTGCCAGCAGCCTCGACAGGGGCGCTGAAAAACTGTTTTTT	CASSLDRGAEKLFF
-	TRBV12-3/TRBV12-4	TRBJ1-2	-	TGTGCCAGCAGGGTCGGGGGTAACTATGGCTACACCTTC	CASRVGGNYGYTF
-	TRBV12-5	TRBJ1-2	-	TGTGCCAGTTCGTATGGGGCAGATAACTATGGCTACACCTTC	CASSYGADNYGYTF
TRBD2	TRBV7-3	TRBJ2-1	-	TGTGCCAGCAGTTCCCTGGGGGGGGAGCAGTTCTTC	CASSSLGGEQFF
-	TRBV5-1	TRBJ1-1	-	TGCGCCAGCAGCTTGGGCGGGGGGCTCGACACTGAAGCTTTCTTT	CASSLGGGLDTEAFF
TRBD2	TRBV10-3	TRBJ2-7	few	TGTGCCATCAGTGAGTGGCTAGCGGGGGGGGTTTCCTACGAGCAGTACTTC	CAISEWLAGGVSYEQYF
-	TRBV11-2	TRBJ2-1	-	TGTGCCAGCAGCTTAGAACCCAGGGGTCCCTACAATGAGCAGTTCTTC	CASSLEPRGPYNEQFF
TRBD1	TRBV28	TRBJ1-1	-	TGTGCCAGCAGTTTATTACAGGGGGCGAGGGCGTCATGGAACACTGAAGCTTTCTTT	CASSLLQGARASWNTEAFF
-	TRBV19	TRBJ2-2	-	TGTGCCAGTAGGGGCAGGGTAAACACCGGGGAGCTGTTTTTT	CASRGRVNTGELFF
-	TRBV7-2	TRBJ2-2	-	TGTGCCAGCAGCTTAGGAGGGAACACCGGGGAGCTGTTTTTT	CASSLGGNTGELFF
TRBD1	TRBV6-5	TRBJ1-5	-	TGTGCCAGCAGTCACGGTCCAGGGGGGTATCAGCCCCAGCATTTT	CASSHGPGGYQPQHF
TRBD1	TRBV5-1	TRBJ2-3	-	TGCGCCAGCAGCATCACGGGACAGGGGGCTTCTAGCACAGATACGCAGTATTTT	CASSITGQGASSTDTQYF
TRBD1	TRBV6-5	TRBJ1-2	-	TGTGCCAGCAGATCTACAGGGGACTATGGCTACACCTTC	CASRSTGDYGYTF
-	TRBV15	TRBJ2-7	-	TGTGCCACCAGCAGAGGTGTGGTAGTTTACGAGCAGTACTTC	CATSRGVVVYEQYF
-	TRBV12-2	TRBJ2-4	-	TGTGCAAGTCGCTTAGTGGCGGAGGTAGCCAAAAACATTCAGTACTTC	CASRLVAEVAKNIQYF
TRBD1	TRBV5-1	TRBJ2-3	-	TGCGCCAGCAGCAACGGACAGGGGGCGAATTTAGATACGCAGTATTTT	CASSNGQGANLDTQYF
TRBD2	TRBV7-3	TRBJ2-2	-	TGTGCCAGCAGCTTAACCCCCGCTAGCGGGGGGACCGGGGAGCTGTTTTTT	CASSLTPASGGTGELFF
-	TRBV6-5	TRBJ1-1	-	TGTGCCAGCAGCCAAGGACACAAGAACACTGAAGCTTTCTTT	CASSQGHKNTEAFF
-	TRBV18	TRBJ1-2	-	TGTGCCAGCTCACGGGCAGCCACTAACTATGGCTACACCTTC	CASSRAATNYGYTF
TRBD2	TRBV27	TRBJ2-1	-	TGTGCCAGCAGCCTACTAGCGGGAGTGGGCTCCTACAATGAGCAGTTCTTC	CASSLLAGVGSYNEQFF
TRBD1	TRBV24-1	TRBJ2-4	-	TGTGCCACCAGTGCTGGACAGGGTTACAACATTCAGTACTTC	CATSAGQGYNIQYF
TRBD1	TRBV4-3	TRBJ1-1	-	TGCGCCAGCAGCCAAGGCCCAGGGGGGAACACTGAAGCTTTCTTT	CASSQGPGGNTEAFF
TRBD2	TRBV9	TRBJ2-5	-	TGTGCCAGCAGCACGGCTAGCGGGAGGGCCGGCGAGACCCAGTACTTC	CASSTASGRAGETQYF
TRBD1	TRBV29-1	TRBJ2-2	few	TGCAGCGTTGGCCAGGGGGCGTCCGGGGAGCTGTTTTTT	CSVGQGASGELFF
-	TRBV4-2	TRBJ2-3	-	TGTGCCAGCAGTGAGCCTGGTACAGATACGCAGTATTTT	CASSEPGTDTQYF
TRBD1	TRBV7-2	TRBJ1-1	once	TGTGCCAGCAGCCCCGGACAGGGTTGGACTGAAGCTTTCTTT	CASSPGQGWTEAFF
-	TRBV21-1	TRBJ1-5	-	TGTGCCAGCAAGTTTCGCGGAGACAGCAATCAGCCCCAGCATTTT	CASKFRGDSNQPQHF
TRBD2	TRBV28	TRBJ2-7	-	TGTGCCAGCAGTCCCTCGACTAGCGGGAGGTTGGGCTCCTACGAGCAGTACTTC	CASSPSTSGRLGSYEQYF
TRBD1	TRBV6-2/TRBV6-3	TRBJ2-7	-	TGTGCCAGCAGTAGAAACCAGGGCGCAGGGGGAGCCTACGAGCAGTACTTC	CASSRNQGAGGAYEQYF
TRBD1	TRBV5-1	TRBJ2-7	-	TGCGCCAGCAGCTTGGGGGACAGGGGGCCTCACGAGCAGTACTTC	CASSLGDRGPHEQYF
TRBD2	TRBV7-9	TRBJ2-3	-	TGTGCCAGCAGCTTAGGCGGGAGTGGCACAGATACGCAGTATTTT	CASSLGGSGTDTQYF
TRBD2	TRBV6-5	TRBJ2-5	-	TGTGCCAGCAGATCTAGCGGGCGCCTCCAGTACTTC	CASRSSGRLQYF
-	TRBV5-1	TRBJ2-7	-	TGCGCCAGCAGCTTGGATGGCAGGAACTACGAGCAGTACTTC	CASSLDGRNYEQYF
-	TRBV5-6	TRBJ1-1	-	TGTGCCAGCATTTCAGGCCTCGTGAACACTGAAGCTTTCTTT	CASISGLVNTEAFF